This TCR beta chain was captured in a study of T cells after yellow fever vaccination (dated by TCRdb to about 2019). About the study as a whole: The SMART-Seq v4 Ultra Low Input RNA kit was used to prepare libraries from fractions with low cell numbers. To follow T-cell clones before and after both primary and booster YFV17D yellow fever vaccination, bulk TCR alpha and beta repertoires underwent longitudinal sequencing. The cohort comprised two healthy male donors, one aged 18 to 30 and one aged 30 to 40 years. Blood was drawn at multiple timepoints before and after primary and secondary immunization, with bulk PBMC replicates and cell subsets isolated. Here is what the overall study found, with its caveats: A small share of clonotypes was detected in both CD4 and CD8 compartments, with the overlap likely arising from convergent recombination. Most clones expanded after primary vaccination were re-detected after the booster (almost 97% of CD4 and 80% to 90% of CD8), suggesting broad memory maintenance. FACS-sorted repertoires could contain abundant contaminating clonotypes from the bulk population, so computational filtering was required. The study included only two donors, which limits how far the findings can be generalized. Compared with the primary T-cell response, the secondary T-cell response was faster but weaker, reaching its peak on day 5 rather than on day 15.

Looking up the germline V gene yields CDR1 KGHSH and CDR2 LQKENI. Germline trimming amounts to 5 bases on V and 3 bases on J, with 5 as the count of junction bases outside the gene matches. The CDR3 sequence holds 16 residues, the cysteine and phenylalanine included. The CDR3 DNA has 48 bases and is translated from base 1. This clonotype was picked up a small number of times. Its antigen remains undetermined. It has no much larger one-base neighbor in the sample; base qualities were not kept. The label giving this sample's treatment or condition can be read as: live attenuated yellow fever vaccine strain. Two biological replicates of bulk PBMCs were collected at each blood-draw timepoint. PBMCs were isolated from peripheral blood using a standard Ficoll-Paque protocol. TriZol was used to extract RNA from bulk PBMCs, CD4 and CD8 fractions, and dextramer-positive and dextramer-negative fractions. TCR cDNA was made using 5'RACE template switching, a step that added a universal primer site and unique molecular identifiers. Priming of cDNA synthesis was performed from both the TCR alpha and TCR beta constant segments. Two PCR steps were used to amplify libraries, with sample barcodes and sequencing adapters being added in the second step. Sequencing of libraries was performed on Illumina HiSeq 2500 (2x100 bp) or NovaSeq (2x150 bp). From the authors' description of their analysis: Reads were demultiplexed and collapsed into UMI consensus sequences with MIGEC, and V(D)J alignment was performed with MiXCR. Vaccine-responding clonotypes were defined with edgeR using replicate PBMC samples, requiring FDR below 0.01 and a log2 fold change above 5 up to day 15. Each bulk clonotype was labeled CD4 or CD8 based on which sequenced repertoire, CD4 or CD8, contained the clonotype at higher abundance. The public reads were reanalyzed by TCRdb: fastp trimming at Q25, MiXCR alignment, in-frame beta chains only. Rows are unified per CDR3 protein, each entry keeping the most common DNA and genes. The V and J calls here are based on TCRdb, not the publication. The sample records some 400,000 distinct CDR3 sequences, 6.2% of which are singletons. Roughly 15% of the sample belongs to the ten largest clones.

This clonotype was sampled from a man aged 25 to 45 who received the YFV17D yellow fever vaccine. The source was PBMCs, collected 5 days after the yellow fever booster vaccination. The rearrangement joined TRBV18 to TRBJ2-1, with 12 junctional bases fitting TRBD2. The DNA sequence is TGTGCCAGCTCATCCTTACTAGCGGGAGGCTACAATGAGCAGTTCTTC. This translates into CASSSLLAGGYNEQFF.